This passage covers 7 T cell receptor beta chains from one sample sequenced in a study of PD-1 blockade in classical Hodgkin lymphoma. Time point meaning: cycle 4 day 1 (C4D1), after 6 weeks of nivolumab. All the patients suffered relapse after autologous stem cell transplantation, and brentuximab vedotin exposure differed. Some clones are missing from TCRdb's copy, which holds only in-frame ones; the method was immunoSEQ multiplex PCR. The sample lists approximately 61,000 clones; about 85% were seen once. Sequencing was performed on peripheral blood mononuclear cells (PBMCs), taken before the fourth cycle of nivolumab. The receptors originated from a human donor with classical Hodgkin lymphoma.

The CDR3 bases are TGTGCCAGCAGTCGGGACAGTCTGACTGGCTACGAGCAGTACTTC. Protein product: CASSRDSLTGYEQYF. The chain is built from TRBV6-1 and TRBJ2-5; 7 nucleotides match TRBD1. The DNA end is a closer match to TRBJ2-7, so the J assignment may be wrong. Germline lookup yields CDR1 MNHNS and CDR2 SASEGT. CDR3 length: 15 amino acids.

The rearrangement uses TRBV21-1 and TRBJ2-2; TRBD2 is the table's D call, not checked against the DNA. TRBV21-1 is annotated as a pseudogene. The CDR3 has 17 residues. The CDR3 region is CASSKVGLAGPTGELFF. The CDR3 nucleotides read TGTGCCAGCAGCAAAGTTGGGCTAGCGGGCCCTACCGGGGAGCTGTTTTTT.

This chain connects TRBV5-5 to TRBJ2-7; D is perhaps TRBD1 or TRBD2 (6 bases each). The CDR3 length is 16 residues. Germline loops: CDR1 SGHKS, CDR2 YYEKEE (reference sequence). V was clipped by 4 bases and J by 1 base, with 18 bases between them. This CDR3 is CASSQGGLGLSYEQYF. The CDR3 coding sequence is TGTGCCAGCAGCCAAGGGGGGCTGGGTTTGTCCTACGAGCAGTACTTC.

CDR3 sequence (DNA): TGTGCCAGCAGAGTAGCGGGGGGAGTTGCGAATGAGCAGTTCTTC. It specifies CASRVAGGVANEQFF. The chain carries TRBV2 and TRBJ2-1; 10 nucleotides line up with TRBD2. Germline assignment: CDR1 SNHLY and CDR2 FYNNEI. The CDR3 length is 15 residues. V lost 6 bases, J lost 7 bases, and 9 bases stayed unmatched.

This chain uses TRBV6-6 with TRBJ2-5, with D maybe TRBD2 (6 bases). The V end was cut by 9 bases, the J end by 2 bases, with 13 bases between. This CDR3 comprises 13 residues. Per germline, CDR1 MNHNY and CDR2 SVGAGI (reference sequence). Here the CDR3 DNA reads TGTGCCAGTGGGGGGACGGTTCAAGAGACCCAGTACTTC. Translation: CASGGTVQETQYF.

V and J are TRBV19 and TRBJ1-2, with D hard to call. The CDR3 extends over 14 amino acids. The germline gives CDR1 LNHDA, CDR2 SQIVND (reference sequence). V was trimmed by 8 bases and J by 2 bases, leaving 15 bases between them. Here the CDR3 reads CASGIPTGNYGYTF. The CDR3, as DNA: TGTGCCAGTGGGATACCGACCGGCAACTATGGCTACACCTTC. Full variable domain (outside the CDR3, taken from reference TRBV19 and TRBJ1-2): DGGITQSPKYLFRKEGQNVTLSCEQNLNHDAMYWYRQDPGQGLRLIYYSQIVNDFQKGDIAEGYSVSREKKESFPLTVTSAQKNPTAFYLCASGIPTGNYGYTFGSGTRLTVV.

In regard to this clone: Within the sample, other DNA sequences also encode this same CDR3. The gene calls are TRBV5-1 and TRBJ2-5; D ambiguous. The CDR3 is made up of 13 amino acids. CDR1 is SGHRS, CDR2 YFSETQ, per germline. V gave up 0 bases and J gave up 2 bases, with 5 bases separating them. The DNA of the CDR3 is TGCGCCAGCAGCTTGGGGCAGCAAGAGACCCAGTACTTC. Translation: CASSLGQQETQYF.